This T cell receptor (beta chain) was sequenced for a study of shared clonotypes between healthy human individuals. Study-wide findings and caveats: It was anticipated that sequencing depth would influence how many clonotypes donors shared. Generation probability values for non-shared clonotypes were lower than those for clonotypes shared by all four donors.

Method: immunoSEQ multiplex PCR; TCRdb's copy keeps in-frame clones and lacks some. This sample has about 1,900,000 clones; 85% to 95% occur once, and the top ten carry more than 0.9%. Naive CD8 cells, CD45RO-negative and positively selected for CCR7, excluded terminally differentiated effector memory CD45RA+ cells. Donors comprised healthy HIV-negative adults lacking recent acute infections or vaccinations. All donors were Caucasian adults living in Nashville, Tennessee. Regarding this clone: What it binds is unknown.

The V end lost 1 base, the J end lost 3 bases, and 7 bases lay between the germline ends. CDR1 and CDR2 (germline): SGHVS, FNYEAQ. This CDR3 contains 14 residues. The receptor comes from a man younger than 35 in good health. This chain connects TRBV7-6 to TRBJ1-5; D is unresolved. The sample consisted of naive CD8+ T cells sorted from blood. This CDR3 is CASSLGSFNQPQHF. CDR3 sequence (DNA): TGTGCCAGCAGCTTAGGTAGTTTCAATCAGCCCCAGCATTTT.